This T cell receptor beta chain was retrieved from a study of T-cell reconstitution after alpha-beta-depleted transplantation in children (dated by TCRdb to about 2016). With respect to the entire study: The study quantitatively tracked T-cell immune reconstitution after TCRalphabeta/CD19-depleted allogeneic hematopoietic cell transplantation in children using TCR repertoire profiling.

The germline ends are 21 bases apart after V is trimmed by 5 bases and J by 3 bases. From its cysteine to its phenylalanine, the CDR3 spans 17 amino acids. The sequence is cut down to CDR3 DNA, 51 bases in frame from base 1. As encoded in the germline V gene, CDR1 is MDHEN while CDR2 is SYDVKM. This clonotype was found many times. Its antigen is not yet known. Base qualities are not recorded, but no much larger clone differs from it by a single base. The library was built by means of PCR. The instrument was an Illumina HiSeq 2500. To normalize quantification of the TCRbeta repertoire, the TCR libraries were built with molecular barcoding that relied on unique molecular identifiers. The raw public data were reprocessed by TCRdb itself: fastp quality trimming at Q25, MiXCR clonotype calling, in-frame beta chains only. Rows with one shared CDR3 protein collapse into an entry with the most common genes and DNA. The sample profile shows around 600,000 distinct CDR3 sequences; under 12% of them were found once. Of the sample, less than 4.5% falls within the top ten clones.

Source: PBMCs from the stem cell graft donor, taken from the stem cell graft. This clonotype was obtained from a human donor who donated a stem cell graft to a child with acute myeloid leukemia. The chain is assembled from TRBV28 and TRBJ2-3, with the D call perhaps TRBD1 or TRBD2, each one matching 5 bases. In nucleotide form, the sequence is TGTGCCAGCAGTCCCCCTTTTCCGGGACGAGATACAGATACGCAGTATTTT. Its amino acids are CASSPPFPGRDTDTQYF.